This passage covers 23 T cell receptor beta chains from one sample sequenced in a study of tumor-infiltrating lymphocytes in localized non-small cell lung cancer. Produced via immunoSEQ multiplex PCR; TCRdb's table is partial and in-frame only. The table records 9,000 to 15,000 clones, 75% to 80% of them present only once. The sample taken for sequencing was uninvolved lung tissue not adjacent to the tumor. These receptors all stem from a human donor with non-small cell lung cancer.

The CDR3 sequence: CASSQRRENEQFF. The CDR3 nucleotides are TGCGCCAGCAGCCAAAGAAGAGAGAATGAGCAGTTCTTC. The genes are TRBV4-3 and TRBJ2-1; D is uncertain. The germline V and J ends were trimmed by 2 bases and 7 bases, with 9 bases remaining between them. CDR3 size: 13 residues. From germline, CDR1 is LGHNA and CDR2 YSLEER.

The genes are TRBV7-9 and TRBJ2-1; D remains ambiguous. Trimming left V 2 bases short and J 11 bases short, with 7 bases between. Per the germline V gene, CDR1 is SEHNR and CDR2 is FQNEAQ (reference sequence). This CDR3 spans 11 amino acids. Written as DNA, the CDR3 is TGTGCCAGCAGCTTATTGAGGAAGCAGTTCTTC. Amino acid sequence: CASSLLRKQFF.

The CDR3 bases are TGTGCCAGCTCGACAGGGGGCAGGCTGAACACTGAAGCTTTCTTT. Protein product: CASSTGGRLNTEAFF. The gene calls are TRBV19 and TRBJ1-1; 10 bases agree with TRBD1. This CDR3 comprises 15 residues. Germline loops: CDR1 LNHDA, CDR2 SQIVND (reference sequence). V lost 9 bases, J lost 0 bases, and 7 bases stayed unmatched.

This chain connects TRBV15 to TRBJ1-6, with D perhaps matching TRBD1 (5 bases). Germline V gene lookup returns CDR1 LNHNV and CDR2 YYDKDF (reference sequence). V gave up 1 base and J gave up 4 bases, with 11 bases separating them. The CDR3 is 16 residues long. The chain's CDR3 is CATSRVGGSYNSPLHF. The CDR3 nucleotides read TGTGCCACCAGCAGAGTCGGGGGGTCATATAATTCACCCCTCCACTTT.

The CDR3 DNA reads as TGTGCCAGCAGAGGAGGTGTAGGGGGTTCCTATGGCTACACCTTC. Translation: CASRGGVGGSYGYTF. This chain links TRBV2 with TRBJ1-2, with a tentative D call TRBD1 (6 bases). This CDR3 comprises 15 residues. Germline CDR1 SNHLY, CDR2 FYNNEI. Trimming removed 6 bases at V and 4 bases at J, with 18 bases between.

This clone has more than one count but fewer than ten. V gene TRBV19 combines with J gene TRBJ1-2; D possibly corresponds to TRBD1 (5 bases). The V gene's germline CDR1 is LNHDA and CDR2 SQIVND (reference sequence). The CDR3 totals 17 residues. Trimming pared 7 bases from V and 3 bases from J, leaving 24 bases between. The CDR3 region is CASNLKRGRGRDYGYTF. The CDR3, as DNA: TGTGCCAGTAACCTAAAACGGGGGAGGGGCAGGGACTATGGCTACACCTTC.

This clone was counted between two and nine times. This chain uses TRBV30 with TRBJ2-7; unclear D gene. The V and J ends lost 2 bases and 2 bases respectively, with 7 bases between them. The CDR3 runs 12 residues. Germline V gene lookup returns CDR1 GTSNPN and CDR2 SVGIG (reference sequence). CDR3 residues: CAWSPSAYEQYF. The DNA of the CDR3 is TGTGCCTGGAGTCCTTCAGCCTACGAGCAGTACTTC.

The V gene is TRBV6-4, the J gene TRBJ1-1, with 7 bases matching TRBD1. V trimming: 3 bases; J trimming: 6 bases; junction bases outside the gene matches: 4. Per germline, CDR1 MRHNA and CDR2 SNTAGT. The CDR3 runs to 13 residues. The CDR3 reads CASSERRGAEAFF. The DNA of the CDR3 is TGTGCCAGCAGTGAGCGCAGGGGGGCTGAAGCTTTCTTT.

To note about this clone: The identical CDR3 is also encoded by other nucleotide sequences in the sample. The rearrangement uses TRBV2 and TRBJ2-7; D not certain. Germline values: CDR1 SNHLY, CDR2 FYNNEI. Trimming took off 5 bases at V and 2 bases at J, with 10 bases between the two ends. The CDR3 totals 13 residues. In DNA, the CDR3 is TGTGCCAGCAGTCTTCCTCTGACCTACGAGCAGTACTTC. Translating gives CASSLPLTYEQYF.

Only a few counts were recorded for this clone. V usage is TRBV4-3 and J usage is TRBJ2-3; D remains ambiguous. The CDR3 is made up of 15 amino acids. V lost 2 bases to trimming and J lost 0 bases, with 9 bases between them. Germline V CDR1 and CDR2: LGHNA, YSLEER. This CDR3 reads CASSQKTGSTDTQYF. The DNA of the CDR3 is TGCGCCAGCAGCCAAAAGACGGGTAGCACAGATACGCAGTATTTT.

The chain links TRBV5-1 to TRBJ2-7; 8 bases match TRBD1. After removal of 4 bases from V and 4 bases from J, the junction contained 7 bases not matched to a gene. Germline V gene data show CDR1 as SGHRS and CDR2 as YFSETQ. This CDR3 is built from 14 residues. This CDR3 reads CASSLSGTGYEQYF. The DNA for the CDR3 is TGCGCCAGCAGCCTTTCCGGGACAGGTTACGAGCAGTACTTC.

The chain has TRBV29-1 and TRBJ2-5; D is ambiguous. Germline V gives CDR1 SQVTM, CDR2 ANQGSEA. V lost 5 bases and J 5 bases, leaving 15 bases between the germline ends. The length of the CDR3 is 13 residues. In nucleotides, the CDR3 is TGCAGCGTTCCAACCTTCACGTGGGAGACCCAGTACTTC. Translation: CSVPTFTWETQYF.

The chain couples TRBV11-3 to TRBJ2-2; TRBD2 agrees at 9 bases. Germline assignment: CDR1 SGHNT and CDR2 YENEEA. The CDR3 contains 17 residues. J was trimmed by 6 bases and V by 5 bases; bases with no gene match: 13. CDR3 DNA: TGTGCCAGCAGCCCCCGCGGGGGGGTTGTTGTTCCCGGGGAGCTGTTTTTT. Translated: CASSPRGGVVVPGELFF.

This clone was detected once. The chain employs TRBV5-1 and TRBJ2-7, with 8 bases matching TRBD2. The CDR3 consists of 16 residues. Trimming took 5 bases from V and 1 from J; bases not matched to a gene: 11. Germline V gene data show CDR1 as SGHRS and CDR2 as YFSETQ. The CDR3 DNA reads TGCGCCAGCAGTCCGGCAGCAGCGGGAGTGTCCTACGAGCAGTACTTC. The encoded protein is CASSPAAAGVSYEQYF.

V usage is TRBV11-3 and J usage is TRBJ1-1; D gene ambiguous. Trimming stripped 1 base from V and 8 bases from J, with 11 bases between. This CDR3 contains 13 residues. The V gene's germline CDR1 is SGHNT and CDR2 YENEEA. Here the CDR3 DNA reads TGTGCCAGCAGCTTAGGACGCTTACAAGAAGCTTTCTTT. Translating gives CASSLGRLQEAFF.

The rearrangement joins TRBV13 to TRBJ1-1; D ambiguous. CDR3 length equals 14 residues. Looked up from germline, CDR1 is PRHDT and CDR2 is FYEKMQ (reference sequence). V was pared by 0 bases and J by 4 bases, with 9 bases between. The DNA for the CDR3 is TGTGCCAGCAGCTTAGGCCTAATGGGCACTGAAGCTTTCTTT. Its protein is CASSLGLMGTEAFF.

CDR3 amino acids: CAISESLAAALNYGYTF. The CDR3 DNA reads as TGTGCCATCAGTGAGTCTTTGGCAGCAGCACTCAACTATGGCTACACCTTC. The genes are TRBV10-3 and TRBJ1-2; D is unresolved. CDR3 length: 17 amino acids. The germline V and J ends were trimmed by 0 bases and 2 bases, with 16 bases remaining between them. Germline-derived CDR1 and CDR2 are ENHRY and SYGVKD.

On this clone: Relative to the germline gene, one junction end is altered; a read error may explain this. CDR3: CASSSGTINSPLHF. The CDR3 DNA reads as TGTGCTAGCAGCTCCGGGACCATTAATTCACCCCTCCACTTT. The chain is built from TRBV7-7 and TRBJ1-6; maybe TRBD1 (5 bases). The CDR3 has 14 amino acids. Germline-derived CDR1 and CDR2 are SSHAT and FNYEAQ (reference sequence).

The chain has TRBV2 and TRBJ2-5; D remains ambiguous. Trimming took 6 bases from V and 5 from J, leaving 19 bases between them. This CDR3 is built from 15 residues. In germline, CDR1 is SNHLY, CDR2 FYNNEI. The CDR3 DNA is TGTGCCAGCAGAGCGCTAAGGGCAAGTCGGGAGACCCAGTACTTC. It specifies CASRALRASRETQYF.

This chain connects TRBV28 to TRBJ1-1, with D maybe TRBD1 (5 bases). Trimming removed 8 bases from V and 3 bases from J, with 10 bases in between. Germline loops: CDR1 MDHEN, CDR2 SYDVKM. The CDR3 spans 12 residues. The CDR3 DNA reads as TGTGCCAGCTTGGGACGGTACACTGAAGCTTTCTTT. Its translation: CASLGRYTEAFF.

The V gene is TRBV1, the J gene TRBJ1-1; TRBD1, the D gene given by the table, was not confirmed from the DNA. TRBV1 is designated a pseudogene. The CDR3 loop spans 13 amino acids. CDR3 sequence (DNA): TGCACCAGAGGGACAGGCTTGAACACTGAAGCTTTCTTT. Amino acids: CTRGTGLNTEAFF.

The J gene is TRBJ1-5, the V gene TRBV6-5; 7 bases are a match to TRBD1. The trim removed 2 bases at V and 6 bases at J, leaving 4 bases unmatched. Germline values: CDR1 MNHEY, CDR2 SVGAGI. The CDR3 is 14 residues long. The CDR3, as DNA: TGTGCCAGCAGTTACAACAGGGGAGGTCAGCCCCAGCATTTT. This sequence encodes CASSYNRGGQPQHF.

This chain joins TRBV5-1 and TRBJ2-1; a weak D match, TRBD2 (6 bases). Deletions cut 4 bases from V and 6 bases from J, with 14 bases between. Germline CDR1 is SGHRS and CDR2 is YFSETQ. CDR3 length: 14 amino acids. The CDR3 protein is CASSPGLRTNEQFF. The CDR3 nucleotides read TGCGCCAGCAGCCCGGGACTTCGGACCAATGAGCAGTTCTTC.